These 27 T cell receptor beta chains were sequenced from one sample in a study of response to subunit inactivated influenza vaccine. TCRdb reprocessed the RT-PCR reads via MiXCR and lists one record per CDR3 protein. The repertoire holds 170,000 or so distinct CDR3 sequences, about 10% seen once, with roughly 33% in the top ten. The sample was CD8+ T cells sorted from PBMCs, taken 23 months after vaccination. These receptors all come from a man aged 45-69 years who received an inactivated influenza vaccine.

This clonotype was found a few times. This chain links TRBV20-1 with TRBJ2-3; no clear D. The CDR3 contains 12 residues. Germline V CDR1 and CDR2: DFQATT, SNEGSKA (reference sequence). Trimming cost V 2 bases and J 0 bases, with 3 bases left between them. The CDR3 sequence: CSARPSTDTQYF. In DNA form, the CDR3 reads TGCAGTGCTAGACCGAGCACAGATACGCAGTATTTT.

There are many counts of this clonotype. CDR3 DNA: TGTGCCAGCAGTTACTACGGATACTCTGGGGCCAACGTCCTGACTTTC. It codes for CASSYYGYSGANVLTF. The rearrangement links TRBV6-5 to TRBJ2-6; D gene unclear. The CDR3 is 16 residues long. V was trimmed by 1 base and J by 0 bases, leaving 7 bases between them. The germline V gene encodes CDR1 MNHEY and CDR2 SVGAGI.

The chain combines TRBV28 with TRBJ2-5; no definite D call. This CDR3 comprises 11 residues. The germline V gene has CDR1 MDHEN and CDR2 SYDVKM. Trimming pared 8 bases from V and 5 bases from J, leaving 9 bases between. Written as DNA, the CDR3 is TGTGCCAGCTCTTCGCGGGAGACCCAGTACTTC. This encodes CASSSRETQYF.

The chain joins TRBV28 to TRBJ2-7, with 12 positions matching TRBD1. V lost 5 bases and J lost 6; bases outside the gene matches: 5. The CDR3 is 14 residues long. Germline V gene data show CDR1 as MDHEN and CDR2 as SYDVKM. CDR3 in DNA: TGTGCCAGCAGTCCCCGGGACAGGGGGCTCGAGCAGTACTTC. Its translation: CASSPRDRGLEQYF.

This chain joins TRBV29-1 and TRBJ2-7; D is perhaps TRBD2 (5 bases). V lost 1 base and J lost 2, with 9 bases in between. This CDR3 is 13 amino acids long. The germline V gene encodes CDR1 SQVTM and CDR2 ANQGSEA. The CDR3 loop reads CSVEVGATYEQYF. The DNA of the CDR3 is TGCAGCGTTGAAGTGGGAGCGACCTACGAGCAGTACTTC.

This chain connects TRBV11-2 to TRBJ2-7; 12 bases are a match to TRBD2. V gave up 1 base and J gave up 1 base; unmatched junction bases: 11. The CDR3 consists of 19 residues. Looked up from germline, CDR1 is SGHAT and CDR2 is FQNNGV. Written as DNA, the CDR3 is TGTGCCAGCAGCTTAGTGTGGGCTAGCGGGAGGGTTAATTCCTACGAGCAGTACTTC. Protein sequence: CASSLVWASGRVNSYEQYF.

This clonotype was seen more than once but under ten times. The chain links TRBV5-5 to TRBJ2-7; TRBD1 agrees at 8 bases. The CDR3 loop spans 15 amino acids. CDR1 SGHKS and CDR2 YYEKEE come from the germline V gene (reference sequence). V lost 3 bases, J lost 5 bases, and 10 bases stayed unmatched. The CDR3 DNA is TGTGCCAGCAGCTCCTGGACAGGGCTCATCCACGAGCAGTACTTC. Translated, it gives CASSSWTGLIHEQYF.

The V gene is TRBV3-1, the J gene TRBJ2-5; perhaps TRBD2 as D (6 bases). Trimming took 0 bases from V and 5 from J, leaving 10 bases between them. CDR1 LGHDT and CDR2 YNNKEL come from the germline V gene (reference sequence). This CDR3 contains 14 residues. For the CDR3, the DNA is TGTGCCAGCAGCCAAGACGGGGGTAGCGAGACCCAGTACTTC. As protein: CASSQDGGSETQYF.

This sequence joins TRBV7-9 and TRBJ2-7; 9 positions match TRBD1. Germline-derived CDR1 and CDR2 are SEHNR and FQNEAQ (reference sequence). V was pared by 5 bases and J by 1 base, with 9 bases of the junction left unmatched. The CDR3 runs 16 residues. The DNA of the CDR3 is TGTGCCAGCAGCCCAGATACCGGGACAGGGTCCTACGAGCAGTACTTC. The encoded protein is CASSPDTGTGSYEQYF.

This clonotype has a count of ten or more. The V call is TRBV6-2 or TRBV6-3, the J call TRBJ2-1, with no clear D. The CDR3 length is 12 residues. V lost 4 bases, J lost 7 bases, and 8 bases lay in between. The germline gives CDR1 MNHEY, CDR2 SVGEGT. The DNA of the CDR3 is TGTGCCAGCAGTTTAGGGCGGAATGAGCAGTTCTTC. Translation gives CASSLGRNEQFF.

In its sample, this clonotype was seen a few times. The chain couples TRBV20-1 to TRBJ2-7, with 8 bases fitting TRBD2. The J segment lost 4 bases and the V segment lost 1 base, leaving 3 bases of the junction unmatched. The CDR3 sequence is 13 residues long. CDR1 DFQATT and CDR2 SNEGSKA come from the germline V gene (reference sequence). The CDR3 region has the DNA TGCAGTGCTAGAGCGGGAGGGGGGTACGAGCAGTACTTC. It yields the protein CSARAGGGYEQYF.

This clonotype was seen a few times. The genes are TRBV4-2 and TRBJ2-1; TRBD2 matches 9 bases. This CDR3 has 17 amino acids. CDR1 is LGHNA, CDR2 YNFKEQ, per germline. Losses at the gene ends were 0 bases for V and 5 bases for J; bases not matched to a gene: 8. Here the CDR3 DNA reads TGTGCCAGCAGCCAAGATCGCAGCGGGGGGATCCACAATGAGCAGTTCTTC. Amino acid sequence: CASSQDRSGGIHNEQFF.

This chain links TRBV4-3 with TRBJ1-4; TRBD1 is a possible D gene (5 bases). V lost 5 bases to trimming and J lost 8 bases, with 18 bases between them. CDR1 and CDR2 (germline): LGHNA, YSLEER. The CDR3 contains 15 residues. The CDR3 protein is CASSKSGAGREKLFF. In nucleotides, the CDR3 is TGCGCCAGCAGCAAAAGCGGGGCAGGGCGGGAAAAACTGTTTTTT.

This clonotype was recorded many times. The CDR3 spells CASSLDSGLNQPQHF. The CDR3 nucleotides are TGTGCCAGCAGCTTAGATAGCGGACTCAATCAGCCCCAGCATTTT. The chain combines TRBV11-2 with TRBJ1-5; D not certain. This CDR3 has 15 residues. Trimming took off 0 bases at V and 3 bases at J, with 9 bases between the two ends. Germline CDR1 reads SGHAT; CDR2 reads FQNNGV. The full variable domain, in which reference TRBV11-2 and TRBJ1-5 provide the parts outside the CDR3, is EAGVAQSPRYKIIEKRQSVAFWCNPISGHATLYWYQQILGQGPKLLIQFQNNGVVDDSQLPKDRFSAERLKGVDSTLKIQPAKLEDSAVYLCASSLDSGLNQPQHFGDGTRLSIL.

This clonotype was detected many times. The chain carries TRBV10-3 and TRBJ2-1; no clear D. Germline CDR1 ENHRY, CDR2 SYGVKD. CDR3 size: 13 residues. The germline V and J ends were trimmed by 3 bases and 6 bases, with 9 bases remaining between them. The DNA for the CDR3 is TGTGCCATCAGTGACGACACCCGCAATGAGCAGTTCTTC. Its protein is CAISDDTRNEQFF.

The chain carries TRBV12-3 or TRBV12-4 and TRBJ2-7; D is perhaps TRBD2 (5 bases). The CDR3 runs 14 residues. Trimming shortened V by 8 bases and J by 5 bases, and 19 bases separated the two germline ends. This CDR3 is CASSLLGGYNEQYF. DNA of the CDR3: TGTGCCAGCTCCCTTCTTGGCGGGTATAACGAGCAGTACTTC.

This chain uses TRBV7-9 with TRBJ2-1, with a possible D match to TRBD2 (5 bases). CDR3 length: 14 amino acids. Per germline, CDR1 SEHNR and CDR2 FQNEAQ (reference sequence). V lost 4 bases and J 1 base, leaving 8 bases between the germline ends. CDR3 in amino acids: CASSSSGSYNEQFF. The CDR3, as DNA: TGTGCCAGCAGCTCGTCGGGATCCTACAATGAGCAGTTCTTC.

The chain links TRBV20-1 to TRBJ2-2; TRBD2 is a possible D gene (6 bases). The ends were cut back, 3 bases at V and 7 bases at J, with 15 bases in the middle. This CDR3 has 14 residues. Germline loops: CDR1 DFQATT, CDR2 SNEGSKA (reference sequence). CDR3: CSARLSSDIGELFF. The CDR3, as DNA: TGCAGTGCTAGGTTGTCTAGCGACATCGGGGAGCTGTTTTTT.

The table lists this clonotype with many counts. The CDR3, as DNA: TGCGCCAGCAGCCAAGAAGCGGGGGGGCTGCATGAGCAGTTCTTC. Translated, it gives CASSQEAGGLHEQFF. This sequence joins TRBV4-3 and TRBJ2-1, with TRBD2 matching over 10 bases. The junction had 4 bases not matched to a gene; V was cut back by 0 bases and J by 8 bases. The germline gives CDR1 LGHNA, CDR2 YSLEER. CDR3 length equals 15 residues.

The sample holds many counts of this clonotype. The rearrangement links TRBV6-1 to TRBJ1-5; D possibly corresponds to TRBD1 (5 bases). From germline, CDR1 is MNHNS and CDR2 SASEGT. V was clipped by 5 bases and J by 0 bases, with 11 bases between them. The CDR3 totals 15 residues. The CDR3 loop reads CASSRDPNSNQPQHF. The DNA for the CDR3 is TGTGCCAGCAGTCGGGACCCAAATAGCAATCAGCCCCAGCATTTT.

This clonotype was counted only a few times. The J gene is TRBJ2-1, the V gene TRBV11-2, with no clear D. CDR3 length: 15 residues. Trimming cost V 0 bases and J 2 bases, with 8 bases left between them. Germline V gives CDR1 SGHAT, CDR2 FQNNGV. The CDR3 is CASSLEAGTYNEQFF. The CDR3 DNA follows: TGTGCCAGCAGCTTAGAAGCCGGAACCTACAATGAGCAGTTCTTC.

There are a few counts of this clonotype. V gene TRBV21-1 combines with J gene TRBJ2-2. TRBV21-1 is a pseudogene locus. CDR3 length equals 17 residues. The CDR3, as DNA: TGTGCCAGCAGCAAAGTAAACGGAGTCAGATGCTTGCGGGAGCTGTTTTTT. This encodes CASSKVNGVRCLRELFF.

The sample holds a few counts of this clonotype. The chain is built from TRBV7-2 and TRBJ2-7; 7 bases align to TRBD2. The trim removed 5 bases at V and 3 bases at J, leaving 4 bases unmatched. This CDR3 spans 13 amino acids. The germline V gene has CDR1 SGHTA and CDR2 FQGNSA. The CDR3, as DNA: TGTGCCAGCAGCCCGGCTAGCGGCTACGAGCAGTACTTC. It specifies CASSPASGYEQYF.

The chain joins TRBV11-2 to TRBJ2-5; maybe TRBD2 (6 bases). CDR1 and CDR2 (germline): SGHAT, FQNNGV. Trimming cost V 1 base and J 6 bases, with 15 bases left between them. The CDR3 is 15 residues long. CDR3 residues: CASSLGYTSRQTQYF. The CDR3 DNA reads TGTGCCAGCAGCTTAGGATACACTAGCAGGCAGACCCAGTACTTC.

There are many counts of this clonotype. The junction does not match germline at one end; this may be a read error. V usage is TRBV5-1 and J usage is TRBJ2-2; D is unclear. The germline V gene has CDR1 SGHRS and CDR2 YFSETQ. The CDR3 covers 14 residues. The CDR3 region is CASSSTGNTGELFF. The CDR3 nucleotides are TGTGCCAGCAGCTCCACCGGTAACACCGGGGAGCTGTTTTTT. Supplemented by reference TRBV5-1 and TRBJ2-2, the full variable domain reads KAGVTQTPRYLIKTRGQQVTLSCSPISGHRSVSWYQQTPGQGLQFLFEYFSETQRNKGNFPGRFSGRQFSNSRSEMNVSTLELGDSALYLCASSSTGNTGELFFGEGSRLTVL.

This clonotype was counted a few times. This chain connects TRBV20-1 to TRBJ1-6, with D possibly TRBD1 on 5 matching bases. V lost 1 base, J lost 1 base, and 11 bases lay in between. CDR1 DFQATT and CDR2 SNEGSKA come from the germline V gene (reference sequence). The CDR3 has 16 amino acids. The CDR3 sequence: CSARGDEGSYNSPLHF. The CDR3 DNA sequence: TGCAGTGCTAGAGGGGACGAGGGATCCTATAATTCACCCCTCCACTTT.

This clonotype was seen many times. The chain is built from TRBV3-1 and TRBJ2-2; 8 nucleotides align to TRBD1. V was clipped by 1 base and J by 6 bases; unmatched bases: 7. The CDR3 has 16 residues. Germline V gene lookup returns CDR1 LGHDT and CDR2 YNNKEL (reference sequence). CDR3 sequence reads: CASSQVLTGDAGELFF. CDR3 nucleotide sequence: TGTGCCAGCAGCCAAGTTCTGACAGGGGATGCCGGGGAGCTGTTTTTT.